This passage covers 20 T cell receptor beta chains from one sample sequenced in a study of neurological immune-mediated disorders. TCRdb redid the calling of the 5' RACE reads with MiXCR, one entry per CDR3 protein. The sample has tens of thousands of distinct CDR3 sequences, around 3.5% seen once. The sequenced sample consisted of PBMCs. These receptors were collected from a man aged 40-50 years with multiple sclerosis.

This clonotype was counted at least ten times. V usage is TRBV20-1 and J usage is TRBJ1-6; D remains ambiguous. This CDR3 is built from 12 residues. V lost 1 base to trimming and J lost 12 bases, with 10 bases between them. The V gene's germline CDR1 is DFQATT and CDR2 SNEGSKA (reference sequence). In DNA form, the CDR3 reads TGCAGTGCTAGAGGGATAGTCCGACCCCTCCACTTT. It encodes CSARGIVRPLHF.

This clonotype was observed at least ten times. The V and J genes are TRBV5-5 and TRBJ1-4; no firm D call. This CDR3 spans 15 amino acids. Germline values: CDR1 SGHKS, CDR2 YYEKEE (reference sequence). Trimming stripped 0 bases from V and 2 bases from J, with 8 bases between. The chain's CDR3 is CASSLVGETNEKLFF. The CDR3 DNA follows: TGTGCCAGCAGCTTGGTCGGGGAGACTAATGAAAAACTGTTTTTT.

This clonotype has just a few counts. Its ends do not fully match the called genes, so a read error is possible. The V gene is TRBV6-1, the J gene TRBJ1-5; 9 nucleotides line up with TRBD1. The CDR3 contains 14 residues. Germline-derived CDR1 and CDR2 are MNHNS and SASEGT. The CDR3 nucleotides are TGTGCCAGCAGTGGGGGACAGGGATGGCAGCCCCAGAATTTT. It is translated as CASSGGQGWQPQNF.

This clonotype was observed at least ten times. The V and J genes are TRBV9 and TRBJ2-1; 8 positions agree with TRBD2. This CDR3 region has 17 residues. The V segment lost 4 bases and the J segment 0 bases; nucleotides outside the gene matches: 9. Germline V gives CDR1 SGDLS, CDR2 YYNGEE. The CDR3 is CASSFFAGTSSYNEQFF. The CDR3 region has the DNA TGTGCCAGCAGCTTCTTTGCCGGGACTAGCTCCTACAATGAGCAGTTCTTC.

This clonotype was found many times. The chain employs TRBV20-1 and TRBJ2-4; 8 nucleotides align to TRBD1. With 5 bases clipped from V and 4 bases from J, the junction kept 4 bases outside the gene matches. CDR1 DFQATT and CDR2 SNEGSKA come from the germline V gene (reference sequence). The length of the CDR3 is 13 residues. Here the CDR3 reads CSALTGGKNIQYF. The CDR3, as DNA: TGCAGTGCTCTTACAGGGGGGAAAAACATTCAGTACTTC.

This clonotype was found many times. The J gene is TRBJ2-3, the V gene TRBV6-5, with a possible D match to TRBD1 (5 bases). Per germline, CDR1 MNHEY and CDR2 SVGAGI. The CDR3 spans 13 residues. Trimming took off 5 bases at V and 3 bases at J, with 9 bases between the two ends. In DNA, the CDR3 is TGTGCCAGCAGTGGACCAGGGACAGATACGCAGTATTTT. Encoded protein: CASSGPGTDTQYF.

Turning to this clonotype: One end of the junction varies from germline; a read error may be responsible. The V and J genes are TRBV5-6 and TRBJ1-5; tentative D call: TRBD1 (5 bases). This CDR3 is 16 amino acids long. CDR1 and CDR2 from the germline V gene are SGHDT and YYEEEE. The CDR3 protein is CASSSWGVPTNQPQNF. CDR3 DNA sequence: TGTGCCAGCAGCTCTTGGGGGGTGCCAACTAATCAGCCCCAGAATTTT. The variable domain in full, completed from reference TRBV5-6 and TRBJ1-5, reads DAGVTQSPTHLIKTRGQQVTLRCSPKSGHDTVSWYQQALGQGPQFIFQYYEEEERQRGNFPDRFSGHQFPNYSSELNVNALLLGDSALYLCASSSWGVPTNQPQNFGDGTRLSIL.

This clonotype showed up many times. The chain links TRBV6-1 to TRBJ2-5, with 8 bases lining up with TRBD1. The CDR3 consists of 15 residues. Germline CDR1 and CDR2: MNHNS and SASEGT. Trimming at V came to 0 bases and at J to 2 bases, leaving 2 bases not matched to a gene. The CDR3 DNA reads TGTGCCAGCAGTGAAGCTACAGGGGGACAAGAGACCCAGTACTTC. Translating gives CASSEATGGQETQYF.

In its sample, this clonotype was seen a few times. A much larger clone differs from this one at a single base, so this may be a read error. The rearrangement joins TRBV25-1 to TRBJ2-4, with a tentative D call TRBD1 (5 bases). The length of the CDR3 is 15 residues. Germline V gene data show CDR1 as MGHDK and CDR2 as SYGVNS. CDR3 residues: CSSSELGQAKNIQYF. In DNA, the CDR3 is TGTTCCAGCAGTGAACTGGGGCAGGCCAAAAACATTCAGTACTTC.

In its sample, this clonotype was seen a few times. The genes are TRBV7-2 and TRBJ1-5, with 10 bases aligning to TRBD1. Losses at the gene ends were 5 bases for V and 5 bases for J; bases not matched to a gene: 6. CDR3 length: 15 amino acids. CDR1 and CDR2 (germline): SGHTA, FQGNSA. The CDR3 is CASSLGDRGYQPQHF. CDR3 nucleotides: TGTGCCAGCAGCCTGGGGGACAGGGGATATCAGCCCCAGCATTTT.

A note on this clonotype: A much larger clone sits a single nucleotide away, making a read error possible. The rearrangement links TRBV20-1 to TRBJ2-7; D is ambiguous. The CDR3 consists of 13 residues. Per germline, CDR1 DFQATT and CDR2 SNEGSKA (reference sequence). V was shortened by 3 bases and J by 2 bases, with 11 bases between the two germline ends. The CDR3 DNA follows: TGCAGTGCTAGGGTGGAAAGGCCCTACGAGCAGTACTTC. Translated: CSARVERPYEQYF.

This clonotype showed up just a few times. At one boundary the junction diverges from the germline segment, which might be a read error. The rearrangement links TRBV2 to TRBJ1-5; perhaps TRBD1 as D (6 bases). The CDR3 sequence is 15 residues long. The germline V gene encodes CDR1 SNHLY and CDR2 FYNNEI. The CDR3 DNA follows: TGTGCCAGCAGTGAAGGGCTAGGGGGGTTCCAGCCCCAGAATTTT. As protein: CASSEGLGGFQPQNF.

This clonotype came up many times. This sequence joins TRBV4-1 and TRBJ2-1; 8 positions agree with TRBD2. Germline assignment: CDR1 MGHRA and CDR2 YSYEKL. There are 17 residues in the CDR3. The trim removed 1 base at V and 7 bases at J, leaving 12 bases unmatched. The CDR3 protein is CASSQGPRGGRGNEQFF. In DNA, the CDR3 is TGCGCCAGCAGCCAAGGTCCCCGGGGGGGCCGCGGGAATGAGCAGTTCTTC.

This clonotype was counted at least ten times. A much larger clone lies a single base off, so this may be a read error. The chain combines TRBV20-1 with TRBJ2-7, with 7 nucleotides matching TRBD1. The trim removed 1 base at V and 5 bases at J, leaving 5 bases unmatched. The length of the CDR3 is 13 residues. Looked up from germline, CDR1 is DFQATT and CDR2 is SNEGSKA (reference sequence). CDR3 sequence reads: CSARVTGVHEQYF. The CDR3 DNA is TGCAGTGCTAGAGTAACAGGGGTCCACGAGCAGTACTTC.

This clonotype has just a few counts. The chain uses TRBV18 and TRBJ2-7; D gene ambiguous. The CDR3 is made up of 13 amino acids. The V gene lost 3 bases and the J gene lost 1 base, with 7 bases spanning the gap. CDR1 is KGHSH and CDR2 is LQKENI in the germline V gene. CDR3 DNA sequence: TGTGCCAGCTCACCCTGGGGTTCCTACGAGCAGTACTTC. This sequence encodes CASSPWGSYEQYF.

This clonotype was observed many times. The chain combines TRBV7-9 with TRBJ1-5, with D unclear. V gave up 1 base and J gave up 0 bases, with 13 bases separating them. The V gene's germline CDR1 is SEHNR and CDR2 FQNEAQ (reference sequence). This CDR3 is built from 17 residues. CDR3 loop: CASSLVGRRNSNQPQHF. In DNA, the CDR3 is TGTGCCAGCAGCTTAGTGGGGAGACGGAATAGCAATCAGCCCCAGCATTTT.

This clonotype was counted many times. This chain joins TRBV29-1 and TRBJ2-5, with D maybe TRBD2 (6 bases). The V and J ends lost 7 bases and 6 bases respectively, with 12 bases between them. The CDR3 consists of 11 residues. Germline V gene sequence: CDR1 SQVTM, CDR2 ANQGSEA. The CDR3 region is CSALTSQTQYF. DNA for the CDR3: TGCAGCGCCTTGACTAGTCAGACCCAGTACTTC.

This clonotype was counted many times. The J gene is TRBJ2-1, the V gene TRBV4-2; 16 bases match TRBD2. CDR1 and CDR2 from the germline V gene are LGHNA and YNFKEQ. The CDR3 loop spans 20 amino acids. Losses at the gene ends were 1 base for V and 1 base for J; bases not matched to a gene: 7. CDR3 in amino acids: CASSQVAGLAGGRSYNEQFF. The CDR3 DNA is TGTGCCAGCAGCCAAGTGGCGGGACTAGCGGGGGGGCGTTCCTACAATGAGCAGTTCTTC.

This clonotype was seen many times. This CDR3 reads CASSLQRSEQYF. CDR3 bases: TGTGCCAGCAGCTTGCAACGTTCGGAGCAGTACTTC. The chain has TRBV5-5 and TRBJ2-7; D is undetermined. The CDR3 is 12 amino acids. Germline values: CDR1 SGHKS, CDR2 YYEKEE (reference sequence). Trimming removed 1 base from V and 7 bases from J, with 9 bases in between.

This clonotype was detected many times. The chain couples TRBV5-1 to TRBJ1-2, with TRBD1 identical over 7 bases. J gave up 2 bases and V 0 bases, and 4 bases lay outside the gene matches. Germline V gene sequence: CDR1 SGHRS, CDR2 YFSETQ. The CDR3 extends over 15 amino acids. The CDR3 is CASSLAPTGNYGYTF. CDR3 DNA: TGCGCCAGCAGCTTGGCACCGACAGGGAACTATGGCTACACCTTC.